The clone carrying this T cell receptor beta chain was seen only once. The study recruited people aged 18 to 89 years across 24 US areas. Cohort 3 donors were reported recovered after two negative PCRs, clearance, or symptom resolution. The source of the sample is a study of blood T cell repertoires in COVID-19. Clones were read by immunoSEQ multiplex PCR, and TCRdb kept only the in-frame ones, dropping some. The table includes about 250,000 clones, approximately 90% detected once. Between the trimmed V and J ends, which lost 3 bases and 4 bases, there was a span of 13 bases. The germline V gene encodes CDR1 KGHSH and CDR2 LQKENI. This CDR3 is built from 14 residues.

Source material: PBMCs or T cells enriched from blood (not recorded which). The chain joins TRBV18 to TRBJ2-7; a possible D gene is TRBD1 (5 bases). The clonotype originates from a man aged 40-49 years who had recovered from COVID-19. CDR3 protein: CASSPIGRGYEQYF. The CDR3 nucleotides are TGTGCCAGCTCACCCATCGGAAGGGGTTACGAGCAGTACTTC.